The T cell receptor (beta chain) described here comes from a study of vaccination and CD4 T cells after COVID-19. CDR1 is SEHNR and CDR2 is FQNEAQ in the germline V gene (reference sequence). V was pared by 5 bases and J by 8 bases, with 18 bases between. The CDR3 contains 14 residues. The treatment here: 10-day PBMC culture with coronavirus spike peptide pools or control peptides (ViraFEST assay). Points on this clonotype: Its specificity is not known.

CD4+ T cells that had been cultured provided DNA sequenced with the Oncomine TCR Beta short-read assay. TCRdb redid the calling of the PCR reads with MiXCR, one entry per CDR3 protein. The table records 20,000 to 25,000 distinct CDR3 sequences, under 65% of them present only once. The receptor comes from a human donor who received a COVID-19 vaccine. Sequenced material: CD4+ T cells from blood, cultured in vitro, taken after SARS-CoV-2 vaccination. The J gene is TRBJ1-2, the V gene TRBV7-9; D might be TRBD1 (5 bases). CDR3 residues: CASSGSGTFHGYTF. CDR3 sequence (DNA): TGTGCCAGCAGCGGTAGCGGGACCTTCCACGGCTACACCTTC.